This TCR beta chain is from a study of blood T cells in healthy people across ages. The CDR3 sequence is 14 residues long. Trimming removed 4 bases from V and 2 bases from J, with 11 bases in between. Looked up from germline, CDR1 is SGDLS and CDR2 is YYNGEE. There were at least 5.5 micrograms of total RNA extracted from every sample. Using a J-beta primer mix together with a sample-barcoded 5' primer, a second PCR was run for roughly 7 to 11 cycles. Each cDNA molecule was tagged by a template-switch adaptor with 12 random nucleotides. CDR3-containing paired-end reads numbering at least 2.5 million came from each sample. TCRdb re-analysed the 5' RACE reads in MiXCR, keeping a single row per CDR3 protein. The sample includes about 900,000 distinct CDR3 sequences, about 59% of them seen just once.

Sequencing was performed on blood. This TCR was sampled from a man aged 25-40 years in good health. The gene calls are TRBV9 and TRBJ2-3, with D tentatively TRBD2 (5 bases). The CDR3: CASSPRTLTDTQYF. The CDR3 region has the DNA TGTGCCAGCAGCCCAAGGACTCTCACAGATACGCAGTATTTT.